The rows below give T cell receptor beta chains drawn from one sample of a study of response to subunit inactivated influenza vaccine. TCRdb reanalysed the RT-PCR reads using MiXCR and keeps one entry per CDR3 protein. The sample lists approximately 730,000 distinct CDR3 sequences; roughly 14% were seen once. The sequences come from PBMCs from blood, collected around two weeks before vaccination. These receptors came from a man in his forties or fifties who received an inactivated influenza vaccine. Both conserved end residues are part of each CDR3. The D gene is left open where the match is weak. The size field is filled for only some rows; it gives once, few, many or a size class.

v_call,j_call,clone_size,d_call,cdr3_nt,cdr3_aa
TRBV6-1,TRBJ1-5,few,-,TGTGCCAGCGACCGGACCGAAGGAGTTCAGCCCCAGCATTTT,CASDRTEGVQPQHF
TRBV7-2,TRBJ2-5,few,-,TGTGCCAGCGGCATGACGACGGGGATAGGGGAGACCCAGTACTTC,CASGMTTGIGETQYF
TRBV7-9,TRBJ2-4,-,TRBD1,TGTGCCAGCAGCTATCTACAGGGGGACATTCAGTACTTC,CASSYLQGDIQYF
TRBV29-1,TRBJ2-1,few,TRBD2,TGCAGCGTTGACGGGGCGGGGGGCTACAATGAGCAGTTCTTC,CSVDGAGGYNEQFF
TRBV6-2/TRBV6-3,TRBJ2-3,few,-,TGTGCCAGCAGTTACTCGCACCGAGCGTTGGGGCAGTATTTT,CASSYSHRALGQYF
TRBV6-1,TRBJ2-3,-,-,TGTGCCAGCAGAGTACCGGGCCCGGGTGGGGGCACGCAGTATTTT,CASRVPGPGGGTQYF
TRBV10-3,TRBJ2-2,-,-,TGTGCCAACTCAGGGGTGGGAAACACCGGGGAGCTGTTTTTT,CANSGVGNTGELFF
TRBV7-6,TRBJ2-7,-,TRBD2,TGTGCCAGCAGTCGTGTAGCGGGGGGAGTCTACGAGCAGTACTTC,CASSRVAGGVYEQYF
TRBV3-1,TRBJ1-2,many,-,TGTGCCAGCAGCCAAGGTCCGGGCTCCGGCTATGGCTACACCTTC,CASSQGPGSGYGYTF
TRBV6-2/TRBV6-3,TRBJ2-7,few,-,TGTGCCACCAGCGGTGCCCTCGAGCAGTACTTC,CATSGALEQYF
TRBV20-1,TRBJ1-5,-,-,TGCAGTGCTCGGCGGGGGAACGATCAGCCCCAGCATTTT,CSARRGNDQPQHF
TRBV20-1,TRBJ2-7,few,-,TGCAGTGCTCGCGGGGTTATCGACGAGCAGTACTTC,CSARGVIDEQYF
TRBV4-1,TRBJ2-3,-,-,TGCGCCAGCAGCCAAGTATTGTGGGGGGAGGAAGATACGCAGTATTTT,CASSQVLWGEEDTQYF
TRBV6-2/TRBV6-3,TRBJ1-5,-,-,TGTGCCAGCAGCTGGGGGGGAAATCAGCCCCAGCATTTT,CASSWGGNQPQHF
TRBV20-1,TRBJ2-7,-,TRBD1,TGCAGTGCACCGGGACAGACTCGCGGGGAGCAGTACTTC,CSAPGQTRGEQYF
TRBV14,TRBJ2-3,few,TRBD1,TGTGCCAGCACCCCGGGACAGGGTTTCACAGATACGCAGTATTTT,CASTPGQGFTDTQYF
TRBV9,TRBJ2-3,-,-,TGTGCCAGCAGCGCCCTACAACACTCTAGCACAGATACGCAGTATTTT,CASSALQHSSTDTQYF
TRBV7-2,TRBJ2-6,-,TRBD2,TGTGCCAGCAGCTTATTCACTAGCGCCTCTGGGGCCAACGTCCTGACTTTC,CASSLFTSASGANVLTF